The rows below give T cell receptor beta chains drawn from one sample of a study of breast tumors, draining lymph nodes, adjacent tissues. TCRdb analysed the multiplex PCR reads with MiXCR anew, one entry per CDR3 protein. The sample contains 200,000 or so distinct CDR3 sequences, roughly 29% of which appear only once. Material for sequencing was axillary lymph node tissue. Source of these receptors: a female donor with breast cancer. Some clones in this sample may be carry-over from other donors' samples. CDR3s include the opening cysteine and the closing phenylalanine or tryptophan. The D gene is left open where the match is weak. Clone size is given for some rows only: seen once, a few or many times, or a class if the clone is expanded.

J: TRBJ1-2
D: TRBD1
V: TRBV19
size: -
CDR3: CASSIRDSSGYTF
DNA: TGTGCCAGTAGTATTAGGGACAGCAGCGGCTACACCTTC

J: TRBJ2-1
D: TRBD2
V: TRBV24-1
size: -
CDR3: CATSDALAGGYNEQFF
DNA: TGTGCCACCAGTGACGCTCTAGCGGGAGGATACAATGAGCAGTTCTTC

J: TRBJ1-5
D: -
V: TRBV7-2
size: many
CDR3: CASSSRDGGSQHF
DNA: TGTGCCAGCAGCTCTCGGGACGGCGGATCCCAGCATTTT

J: TRBJ1-2
D: -
V: TRBV27
size: few
CDR3: CASSPSPFGGYGYTF
DNA: TGTGCCAGCAGTCCTTCCCCATTCGGTGGCTATGGCTACACCTTC

J: TRBJ2-2
D: -
V: TRBV5-5
size: -
CDR3: CASSLGIALDTGELFF
DNA: TGTGCCAGCAGCTTGGGTATAGCGCTCGACACCGGGGAGCTGTTTTTT

J: TRBJ2-1
D: -
V: TRBV5-5
size: -
CDR3: CASSLGPKTLYNEQFF
DNA: TGTGCCAGCAGCTTGGGTCCTAAAACCCTCTACAATGAGCAGTTCTTC

J: TRBJ1-2
D: -
V: TRBV7-3
size: -
CDR3: CASSPSGGLYTF
DNA: TGTGCCAGCAGTCCTAGCGGGGGGTTGTACACCTTC

J: TRBJ1-4
D: -
V: TRBV9
size: -
CDR3: CASSARGWEKLFF
DNA: TGTGCCAGCAGCGCACGGGGGTGGGAAAAACTGTTTTTT

J: TRBJ1-5
D: -
V: TRBV19
size: many
CDR3: CASSIGVSNQPQHF
DNA: TGTGCCAGTAGTATCGGGGTTAGCAATCAGCCCCAGCATTTT

J: TRBJ1-1
D: TRBD1
V: TRBV24-1
size: few
CDR3: CATSDPGTGSGEAFF
DNA: TGTGCCACCAGTGATCCCGGGACAGGGTCGGGTGAAGCTTTCTTT

J: TRBJ2-5
D: TRBD2
V: TRBV7-8
size: many
CDR3: CASSLGVAGAQVTQYF
DNA: TGTGCCAGCAGCTTAGGGGTAGCGGGGGCCCAGGTGACCCAGTACTTC

J: TRBJ2-3
D: -
V: TRBV20-1
size: few
CDR3: CSASPGAGNEQYF
DNA: TGCAGTGCGAGCCCGGGGGCAGGCAATGAGCAGTATTTT

J: TRBJ2-7
D: -
V: TRBV6-1
size: many
CDR3: CASSDGVERSYEQYF
DNA: TGTGCCAGCAGTGACGGGGTGGAGAGGTCCTACGAGCAGTACTTC

J: TRBJ2-7
D: -
V: TRBV20-1
size: many
CDR3: CSAPTRVAYEQYF
DNA: TGCAGTGCGCCAACCAGGGTAGCCTACGAGCAGTACTTC

J: TRBJ1-6
D: TRBD1
V: TRBV15
size: -
CDR3: CATSTLPGTGLYNSPLHF
DNA: TGTGCCACCAGCACCCTCCCCGGGACAGGGCTCTATAATTCACCCCTCCACTTT

J: TRBJ2-2
D: TRBD1
V: TRBV7-9
size: -
CDR3: CASSLAGQGRAGELFF
DNA: TGTGCCAGCAGCTTAGCCGGACAGGGTAGGGCCGGGGAGCTGTTTTTT

J: TRBJ2-7
D: TRBD2
V: TRBV7-9
size: once
CDR3: CASSPGTSRSGEQYF
DNA: TGTGCCAGCAGCCCCGGGACTAGTAGGAGTGGGGAGCAGTACTTC

J: TRBJ1-6
D: TRBD1
V: TRBV2
size: -
CDR3: CASSEDRGGENSPLHF
DNA: TGTGCCAGCAGCGAGGACAGGGGAGGCGAAAATTCACCCCTCCACTTT

J: TRBJ2-3
D: TRBD1
V: TRBV7-9
size: -
CDR3: CASSRQGAWTDTQYF
DNA: TGTGCCAGCAGTCGACAGGGGGCTTGGACAGATACGCAGTATTTT

J: TRBJ1-3
D: -
V: TRBV7-4
size: many
CDR3: CASSLVGRQTGNTIYF
DNA: TGTGCCAGCAGCTTAGTTGGACGGCAAACTGGAAACACCATATATTTT

J: TRBJ2-1
D: TRBD2
V: TRBV4-2
size: many
CDR3: CASSQAPGGPGDNEQFF
DNA: TGTGCCAGCAGCCAAGCTCCGGGGGGGCCTGGCGACAATGAGCAGTTCTTC

J: TRBJ2-2
D: -
V: TRBV19
size: -
CDR3: CASSGRGTGELFF
DNA: TGTGCCAGTAGTGGGCGGGGCACCGGGGAGCTGTTTTTT

J: TRBJ2-7
D: -
V: TRBV11-2
size: few
CDR3: CASSLWDAQYF
DNA: TGTGCCAGCAGCCTTTGGGACGCGCAGTACTTC

J: TRBJ1-4
D: -
V: TRBV9
size: -
CDR3: CASKLRLVLTNEELFF
DNA: TGCGCCAGCAAGCTACGATTGGTTCTGACTAATGAAGAACTGTTTTTT

J: TRBJ1-6
D: -
V: TRBV20-1
size: many
CDR3: CSARQVYANNSPLHF
DNA: TGCAGTGCTAGACAGGTATACGCGAATAATTCACCCCTCCACTTT

J: TRBJ1-1
D: -
V: TRBV30
size: -
CDR3: CAWSLSSQVAEAFF
DNA: TGTGCCTGGAGTTTAAGTAGTCAGGTTGCTGAAGCTTTCTTT

J: TRBJ1-1
D: -
V: TRBV10-3
size: few
CDR3: CAISVQENTEAFF
DNA: TGTGCCATCAGTGTCCAGGAGAACACTGAAGCTTTCTTT

J: TRBJ1-2
D: -
V: TRBV7-9
size: many
CDR3: CASSLVSMDVYGYTF
DNA: TGTGCCAGCAGCTTAGTCTCGATGGACGTCTATGGCTACACCTTC

J: TRBJ2-7
D: -
V: TRBV5-1
size: many
CDR3: CASSSGQSYEQYF
DNA: TGCGCCAGCAGCTCGGGACAATCCTACGAGCAGTACTTC

J: TRBJ2-1
D: TRBD2
V: TRBV20-1
size: -
CDR3: CSPSPGGAREDFGRHNEQFF
DNA: TGCAGTCCCTCTCCGGGGGGGGCTCGAGAGGATTTCGGACGCCACAATGAGCAGTTCTTC

J: TRBJ2-7
D: -
V: TRBV18
size: -
CDR3: CASSMGRTNTGGKEGEQYF
DNA: TGTGCCAGCTCAATGGGTCGGACAAACACCGGGGGTAAGGAGGGCGAGCAGTACTTC

J: TRBJ2-5
D: TRBD2
V: TRBV10-2
size: many
CDR3: CASSEAGGWTSGTTSETQYF
DNA: TGCGCCAGCAGTGAGGCTGGGGGGTGGACTAGCGGGACGACAAGCGAGACCCAGTACTTC

J: TRBJ2-5
D: -
V: TRBV2
size: many
CDR3: CASWWGAGTQYF
DNA: TGTGCCAGCTGGTGGGGGGCCGGGACCCAGTACTTC

J: TRBJ2-1
D: -
V: TRBV7-9
size: many
CDR3: CASSLVVTSNEQFF
DNA: TGTGCCAGCAGCTTAGTCGTCACTAGCAATGAGCAGTTCTTC

J: TRBJ2-5
D: TRBD2
V: TRBV4-2
size: many
CDR3: CASSPWTSLGTQYF
DNA: TGTGCCAGCAGTCCTTGGACTAGCTTAGGGACCCAGTACTTC

J: TRBJ2-3
D: TRBD2
V: TRBV6-5
size: many
CDR3: CASSYDLAGGTDTQYF
DNA: TGTGCCAGCAGTTACGACCTAGCGGGGGGGACAGATACGCAGTATTTT